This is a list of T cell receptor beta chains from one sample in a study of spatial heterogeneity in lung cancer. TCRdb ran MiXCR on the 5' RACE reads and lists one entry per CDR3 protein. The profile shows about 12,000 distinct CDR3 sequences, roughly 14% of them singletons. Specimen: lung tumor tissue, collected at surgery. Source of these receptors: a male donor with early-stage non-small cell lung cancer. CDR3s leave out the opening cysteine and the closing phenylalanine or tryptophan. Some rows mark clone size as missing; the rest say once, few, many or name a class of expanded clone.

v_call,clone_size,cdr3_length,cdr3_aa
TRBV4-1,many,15,ASSQVATGGSSYEQY
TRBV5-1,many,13,ASSAGLAGVLEQY
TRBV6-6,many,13,ASSSPRRGQETQY
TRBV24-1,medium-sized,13,ATSEESGGTDTQY
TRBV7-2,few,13,ASSLVLAGTDTQY
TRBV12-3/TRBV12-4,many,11,ASSLNGNQPQH
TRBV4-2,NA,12,ASSPRRGPYEQY
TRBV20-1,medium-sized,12,SAPGRAPPYEQY
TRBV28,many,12,ASSSTGGAQPQH
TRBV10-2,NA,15,ASSQGTGDSGANVLT
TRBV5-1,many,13,ASSAEGGRGQPQH
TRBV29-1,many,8,SARLREAF
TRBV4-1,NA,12,ASSQETGAYTQY
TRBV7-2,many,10,ASSSSRYEQY
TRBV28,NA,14,ASSFRQGASTDTQY
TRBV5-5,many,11,ASSLEGTDTQY
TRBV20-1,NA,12,SAPGGFAKNIQY
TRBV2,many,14,ASTRNSGQGAYGYT
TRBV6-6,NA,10,AAGAGPNEQF
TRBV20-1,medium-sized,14,SARDRLAGANGEQF
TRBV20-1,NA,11,SARDSANYGYT
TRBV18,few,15,ASSPRSGRAGNQPQH
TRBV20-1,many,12,SAWPGQSNQPQH
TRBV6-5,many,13,ASSWTGGITDTQY